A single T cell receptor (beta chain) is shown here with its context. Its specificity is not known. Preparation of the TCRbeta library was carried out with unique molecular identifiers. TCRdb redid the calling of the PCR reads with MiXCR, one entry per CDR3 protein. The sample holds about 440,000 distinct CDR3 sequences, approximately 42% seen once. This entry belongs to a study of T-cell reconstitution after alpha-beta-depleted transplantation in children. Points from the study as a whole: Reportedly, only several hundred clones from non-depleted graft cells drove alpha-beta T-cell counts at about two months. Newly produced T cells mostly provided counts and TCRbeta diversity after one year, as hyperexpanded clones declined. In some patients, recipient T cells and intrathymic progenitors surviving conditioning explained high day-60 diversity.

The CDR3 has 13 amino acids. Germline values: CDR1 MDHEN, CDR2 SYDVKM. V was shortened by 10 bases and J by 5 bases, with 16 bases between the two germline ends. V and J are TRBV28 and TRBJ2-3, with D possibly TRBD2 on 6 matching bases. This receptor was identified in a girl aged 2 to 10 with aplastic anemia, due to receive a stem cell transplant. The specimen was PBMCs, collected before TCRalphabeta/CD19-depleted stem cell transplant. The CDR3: CATLRRVGDTQYF. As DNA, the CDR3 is TGTGCCACCCTAAGGAGGGTGGGAGATACGCAGTATTTT.